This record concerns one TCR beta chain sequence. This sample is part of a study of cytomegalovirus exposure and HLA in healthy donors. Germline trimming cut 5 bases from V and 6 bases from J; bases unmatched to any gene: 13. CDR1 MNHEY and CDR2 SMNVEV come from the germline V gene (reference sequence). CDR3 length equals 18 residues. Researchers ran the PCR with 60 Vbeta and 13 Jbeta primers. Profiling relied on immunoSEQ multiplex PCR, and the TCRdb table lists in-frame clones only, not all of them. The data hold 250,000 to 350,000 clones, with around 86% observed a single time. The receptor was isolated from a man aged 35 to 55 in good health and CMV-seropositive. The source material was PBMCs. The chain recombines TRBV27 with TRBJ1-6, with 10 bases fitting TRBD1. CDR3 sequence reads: CASSLRDRGFLRNSPLHF. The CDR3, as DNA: TGTGCCAGCAGTCTGCGGGACAGGGGTTTCCTTCGTAATTCACCCCTCCACTTT.